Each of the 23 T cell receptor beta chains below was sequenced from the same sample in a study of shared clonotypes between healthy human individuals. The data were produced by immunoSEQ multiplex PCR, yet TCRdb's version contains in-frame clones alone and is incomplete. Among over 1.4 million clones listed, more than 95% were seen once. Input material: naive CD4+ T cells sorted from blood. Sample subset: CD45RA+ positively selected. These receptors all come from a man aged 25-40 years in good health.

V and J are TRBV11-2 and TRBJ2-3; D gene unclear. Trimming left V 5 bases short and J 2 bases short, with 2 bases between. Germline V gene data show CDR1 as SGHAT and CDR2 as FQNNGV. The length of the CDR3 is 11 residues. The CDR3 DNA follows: TGTGCCAGCAGCGTCACAGATACGCAGTATTTT. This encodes CASSVTDTQYF. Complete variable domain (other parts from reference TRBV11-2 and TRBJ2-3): EAGVAQSPRYKIIEKRQSVAFWCNPISGHATLYWYQQILGQGPKLLIQFQNNGVVDDSQLPKDRFSAERLKGVDSTLKIQPAKLEDSAVYLCASSVTDTQYFGPGTRLTVL.

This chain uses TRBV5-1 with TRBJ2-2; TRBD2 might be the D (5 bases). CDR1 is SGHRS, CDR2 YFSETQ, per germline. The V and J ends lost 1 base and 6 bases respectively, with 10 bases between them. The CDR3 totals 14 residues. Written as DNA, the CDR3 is TGCGCCAGCAGCTTGATAGGGAGTCCCGGGGAGCTGTTTTTT. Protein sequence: CASSLIGSPGELFF.

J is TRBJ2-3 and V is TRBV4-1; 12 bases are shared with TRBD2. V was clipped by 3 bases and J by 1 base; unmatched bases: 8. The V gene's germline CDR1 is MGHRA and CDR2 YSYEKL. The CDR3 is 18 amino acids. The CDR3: CASSQLAGGPGGTDTQYF. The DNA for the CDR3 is TGCGCCAGCAGCCAGCTAGCGGGAGGGCCCGGGGGCACAGATACGCAGTATTTT.

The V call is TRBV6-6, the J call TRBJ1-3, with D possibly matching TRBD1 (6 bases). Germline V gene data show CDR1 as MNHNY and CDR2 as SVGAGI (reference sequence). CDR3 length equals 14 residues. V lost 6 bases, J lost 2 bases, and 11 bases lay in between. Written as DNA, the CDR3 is TGTGCCAGCAGGGATAACAGGGCTGGAAACACCATATATTTT. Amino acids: CASRDNRAGNTIYF.

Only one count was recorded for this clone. CDR3 amino acids: CASSLVGSPTDTQYF. CDR3 bases: TGCGCCAGCAGCTTGGTGGGTTCCCCCACAGATACGCAGTATTTT. The rearrangement uses TRBV5-1 and TRBJ2-3; D is undetermined. Trimming removed 0 bases at V and 2 bases at J, with 10 bases between. The germline V gene encodes CDR1 SGHRS and CDR2 YFSETQ. The CDR3 has 15 residues. The variable domain in full, completed from reference TRBV5-1 and TRBJ2-3, reads KAGVTQTPRYLIKTRGQQVTLSCSPISGHRSVSWYQQTPGQGLQFLFEYFSETQRNKGNFPGRFSGRQFSNSRSEMNVSTLELGDSALYLCASSLVGSPTDTQYFGPGTRLTVL.

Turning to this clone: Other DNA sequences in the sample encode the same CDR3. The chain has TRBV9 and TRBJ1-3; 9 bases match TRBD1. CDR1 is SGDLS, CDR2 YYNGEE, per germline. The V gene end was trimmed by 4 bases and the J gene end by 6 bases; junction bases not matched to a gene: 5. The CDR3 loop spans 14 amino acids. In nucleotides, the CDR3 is TGTGCCAGCAGCCCACGGACAGGGGAAAACACCATATATTTT. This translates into CASSPRTGENTIYF.

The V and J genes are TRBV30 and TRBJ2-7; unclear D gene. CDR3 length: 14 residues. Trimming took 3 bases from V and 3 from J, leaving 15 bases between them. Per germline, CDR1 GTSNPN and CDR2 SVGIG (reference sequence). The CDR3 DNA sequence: TGTGCCTGGAGGTCGGTTTACCACCTCTACGAGCAGTACTTC. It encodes CAWRSVYHLYEQYF. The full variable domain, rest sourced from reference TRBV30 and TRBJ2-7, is SQTIHQWPATLVQPVGSPLSLECTVEGTSNPNLYWYRQAAGRGLQLLFYSVGIGQISSEVPQNLSASRPQDRQFILSSKKLLLSDSGFYLCAWRSVYHLYEQYFGPGTRLTVT.

CDR3 region: CASSLRALGTEAFF. CDR3 sequence (DNA): TGTGCCAGCAGTTTAAGGGCCCTTGGCACTGAAGCTTTCTTT. V gene TRBV28 combines with J gene TRBJ1-1, with D unresolved. V gave up 2 bases and J gave up 4 bases, with 11 bases separating them. This CDR3 is built from 14 residues. Germline V gene sequence: CDR1 MDHEN, CDR2 SYDVKM.

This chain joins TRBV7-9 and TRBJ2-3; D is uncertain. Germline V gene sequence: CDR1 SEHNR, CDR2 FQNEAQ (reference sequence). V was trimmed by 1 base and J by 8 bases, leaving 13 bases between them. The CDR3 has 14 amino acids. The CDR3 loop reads CASSLVQSHRTQYF. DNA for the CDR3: TGTGCCAGCAGCTTAGTGCAGTCACACCGTACGCAGTATTTT. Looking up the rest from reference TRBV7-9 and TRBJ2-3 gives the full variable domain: DTGVSQNPRHKITKRGQNVTFRCDPISEHNRLYWYRQTLGQGPEFLTYFQNEAQLEKSRLLSDRFSAERPKGSFSTLEIQRTEQGDSAMYLCASSLVQSHRTQYFGPGTRLTVL.

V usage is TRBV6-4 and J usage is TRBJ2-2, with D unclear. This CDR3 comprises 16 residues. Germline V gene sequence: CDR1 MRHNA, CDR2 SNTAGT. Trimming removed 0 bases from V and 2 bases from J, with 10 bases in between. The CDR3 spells CASSDSRQTNTGELFF. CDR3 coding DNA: TGTGCCAGCAGTGACTCGAGGCAGACTAACACCGGGGAGCTGTTTTTT.

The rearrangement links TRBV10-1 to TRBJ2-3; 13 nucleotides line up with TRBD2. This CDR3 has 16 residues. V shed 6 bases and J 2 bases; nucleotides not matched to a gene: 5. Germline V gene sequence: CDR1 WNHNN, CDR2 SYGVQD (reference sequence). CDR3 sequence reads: CASSYGLAGVTDTQYF. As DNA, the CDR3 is TGCGCCAGCAGCTACGGACTAGCGGGAGTCACAGATACGCAGTATTTT.

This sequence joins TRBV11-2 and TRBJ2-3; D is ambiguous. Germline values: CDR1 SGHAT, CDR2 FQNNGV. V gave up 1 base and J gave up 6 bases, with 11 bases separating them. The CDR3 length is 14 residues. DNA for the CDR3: TGTGCCAGCAGCTTAGCCCCCCAGGAGGATACGCAGTATTTT. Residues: CASSLAPQEDTQYF.

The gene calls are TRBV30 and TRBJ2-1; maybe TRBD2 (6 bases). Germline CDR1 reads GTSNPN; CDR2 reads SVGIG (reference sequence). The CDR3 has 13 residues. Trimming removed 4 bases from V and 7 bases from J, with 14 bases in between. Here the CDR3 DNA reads TGTGCCTGGACCAGCGGGTGGGGGAATGAGCAGTTCTTC. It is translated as CAWTSGWGNEQFF.

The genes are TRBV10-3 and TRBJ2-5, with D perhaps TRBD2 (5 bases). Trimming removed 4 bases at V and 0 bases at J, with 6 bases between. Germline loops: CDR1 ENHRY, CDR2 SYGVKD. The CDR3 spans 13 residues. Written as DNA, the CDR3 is TGTGCCATCAGTGCGGGGTACCAAGAGACCCAGTACTTC. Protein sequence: CAISAGYQETQYF.

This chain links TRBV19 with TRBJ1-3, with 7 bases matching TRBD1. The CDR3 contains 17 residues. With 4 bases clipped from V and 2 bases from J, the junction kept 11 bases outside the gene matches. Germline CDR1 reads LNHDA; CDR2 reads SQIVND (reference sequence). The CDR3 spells CASSNPDRTITGNTIYF. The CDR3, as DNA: TGTGCCAGTAGTAACCCGGACAGGACGATAACTGGAAACACCATATATTTT.

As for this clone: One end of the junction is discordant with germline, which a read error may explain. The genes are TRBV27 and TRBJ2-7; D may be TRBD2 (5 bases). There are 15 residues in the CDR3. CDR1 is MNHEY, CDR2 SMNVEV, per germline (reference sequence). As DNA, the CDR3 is TGTGCCAGCAGGATCCTTTTCGGGGTTTCCTCCGAGCAGTACTTC. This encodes CASRILFGVSSEQYF.

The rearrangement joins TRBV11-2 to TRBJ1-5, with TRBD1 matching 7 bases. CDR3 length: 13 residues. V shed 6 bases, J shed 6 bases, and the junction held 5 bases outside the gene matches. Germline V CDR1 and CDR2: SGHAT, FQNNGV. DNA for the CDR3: TGTGCCAGCAGGAAGGGGGCAAGTCAGCCCCAGCATTTT. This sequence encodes CASRKGASQPQHF. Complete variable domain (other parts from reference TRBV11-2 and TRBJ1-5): EAGVAQSPRYKIIEKRQSVAFWCNPISGHATLYWYQQILGQGPKLLIQFQNNGVVDDSQLPKDRFSAERLKGVDSTLKIQPAKLEDSAVYLCASRKGASQPQHFGDGTRLSIL.

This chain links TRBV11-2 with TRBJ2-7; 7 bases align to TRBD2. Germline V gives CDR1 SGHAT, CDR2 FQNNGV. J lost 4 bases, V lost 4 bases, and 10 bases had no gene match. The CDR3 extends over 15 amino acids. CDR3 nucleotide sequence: TGTGCCAGCAGCTACGGGCTAGCGGACCTTTACGAGCAGTACTTC. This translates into CASSYGLADLYEQYF. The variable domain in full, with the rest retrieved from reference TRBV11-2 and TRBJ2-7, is EAGVAQSPRYKIIEKRQSVAFWCNPISGHATLYWYQQILGQGPKLLIQFQNNGVVDDSQLPKDRFSAERLKGVDSTLKIQPAKLEDSAVYLCASSYGLADLYEQYFGPGTRLTVT.

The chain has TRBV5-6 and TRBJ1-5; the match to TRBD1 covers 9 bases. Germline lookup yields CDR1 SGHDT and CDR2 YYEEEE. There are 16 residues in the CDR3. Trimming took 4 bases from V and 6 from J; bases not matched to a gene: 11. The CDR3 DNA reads TGTGCCAGCAGCGCCGGGACAGGGAGTTTCAGTCAGCCCCAGCATTTT. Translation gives CASSAGTGSFSQPQHF.

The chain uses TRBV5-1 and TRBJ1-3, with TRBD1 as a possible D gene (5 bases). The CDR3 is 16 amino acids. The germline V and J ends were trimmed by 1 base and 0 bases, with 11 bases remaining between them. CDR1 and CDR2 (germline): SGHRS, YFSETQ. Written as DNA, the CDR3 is TGCGCCAGCAGCTTGTTGGACACCCACTCTGGAAACACCATATATTTT. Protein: CASSLLDTHSGNTIYF.

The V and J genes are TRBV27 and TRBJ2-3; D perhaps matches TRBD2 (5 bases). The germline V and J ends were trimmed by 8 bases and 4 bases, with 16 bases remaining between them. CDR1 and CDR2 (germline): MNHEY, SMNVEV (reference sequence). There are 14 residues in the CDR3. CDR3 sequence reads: CASLRAGSSDTQYF. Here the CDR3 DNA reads TGTGCCAGCCTGCGGGCAGGTTCTTCAGATACGCAGTATTTT.

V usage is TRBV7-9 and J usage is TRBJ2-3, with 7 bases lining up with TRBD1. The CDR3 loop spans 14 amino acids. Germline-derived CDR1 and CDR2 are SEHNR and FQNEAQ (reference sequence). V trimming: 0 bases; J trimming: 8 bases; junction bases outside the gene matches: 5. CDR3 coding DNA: TGTGCCAGCAGCTTAGCGGGACAGTCAAGTACGCAGTATTTT. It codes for CASSLAGQSSTQYF.

CDR3 amino acids: CASSETRQVPVSDTQYF. As DNA, the CDR3 is TGTGCCAGCAGTGAGACGCGACAGGTACCGGTCTCAGATACGCAGTATTTT. V gene TRBV2 combines with J gene TRBJ2-3; TRBD1 is a possible D gene (6 bases). CDR3 size: 17 residues. Between the trimmed V and J ends, which lost 3 bases and 4 bases, there was a span of 20 bases. Germline-derived CDR1 and CDR2 are SNHLY and FYNNEI. The full variable domain, with the rest looked up from reference TRBV2 and TRBJ2-3, is EPEVTQTPSHQVTQMGQEVILRCVPISNHLYFYWYRQILGQKVEFLVSFYNNEISEKSEIFDDQFSVERPDGSNFTLKIRSTKLEDSAMYFCASSETRQVPVSDTQYFGPGTRLTVL.